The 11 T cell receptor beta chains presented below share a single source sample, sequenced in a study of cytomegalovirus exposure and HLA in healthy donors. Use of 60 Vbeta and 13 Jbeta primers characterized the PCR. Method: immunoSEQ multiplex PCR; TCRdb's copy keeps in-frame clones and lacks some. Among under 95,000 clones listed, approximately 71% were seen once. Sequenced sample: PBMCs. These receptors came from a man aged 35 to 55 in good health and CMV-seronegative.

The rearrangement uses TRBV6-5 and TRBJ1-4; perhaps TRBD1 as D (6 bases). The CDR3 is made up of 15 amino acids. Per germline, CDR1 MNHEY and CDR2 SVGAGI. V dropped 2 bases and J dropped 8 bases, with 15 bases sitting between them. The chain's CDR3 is CASSYGGALGEKLFF. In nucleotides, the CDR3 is TGTGCCAGCAGTTACGGGGGGGCGCTCGGAGAAAAACTGTTTTTT.

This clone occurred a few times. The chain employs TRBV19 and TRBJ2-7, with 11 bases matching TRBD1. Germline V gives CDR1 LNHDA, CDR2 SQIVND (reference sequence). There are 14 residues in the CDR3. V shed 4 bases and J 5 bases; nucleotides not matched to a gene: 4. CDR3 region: CASSTGQGVHEQYF. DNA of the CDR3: TGTGCCAGTAGTACGGGACAGGGGGTTCACGAGCAGTACTTC.

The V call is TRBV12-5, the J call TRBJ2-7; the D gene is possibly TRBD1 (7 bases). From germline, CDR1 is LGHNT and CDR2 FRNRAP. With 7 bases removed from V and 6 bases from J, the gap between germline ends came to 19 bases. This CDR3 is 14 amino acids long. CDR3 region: CASALTGWDSEQYF. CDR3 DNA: TGTGCTAGTGCCTTGACAGGGTGGGACTCCGAGCAGTACTTC.

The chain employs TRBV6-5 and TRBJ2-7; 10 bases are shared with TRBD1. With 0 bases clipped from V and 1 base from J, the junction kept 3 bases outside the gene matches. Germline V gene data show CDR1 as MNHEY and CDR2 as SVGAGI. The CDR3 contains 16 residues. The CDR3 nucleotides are TGTGCCAGCAGTTACTCGACAGGGGGCGTTTCCTACGAGCAGTACTTC. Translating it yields CASSYSTGGVSYEQYF.

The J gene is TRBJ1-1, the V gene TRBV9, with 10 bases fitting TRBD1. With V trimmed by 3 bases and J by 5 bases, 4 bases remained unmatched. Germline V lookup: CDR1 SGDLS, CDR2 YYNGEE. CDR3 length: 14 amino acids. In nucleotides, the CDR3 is TGTGCCAGCAGCGGACAGGGGGCATGGACTGAAGCTTTCTTT. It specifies CASSGQGAWTEAFF.

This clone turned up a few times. CDR3 region: CASSVASSVSTDTQYF. In DNA form, the CDR3 reads TGTGCCAGCAGCGTAGCTTCTAGCGTTAGCACAGATACGCAGTATTTT. This chain uses TRBV9 with TRBJ2-3; TRBD2 is a possible D gene (6 bases). Trimming removed 0 bases from V and 0 bases from J, with 11 bases in between. The CDR3 consists of 16 residues. Germline CDR1 SGDLS, CDR2 YYNGEE.

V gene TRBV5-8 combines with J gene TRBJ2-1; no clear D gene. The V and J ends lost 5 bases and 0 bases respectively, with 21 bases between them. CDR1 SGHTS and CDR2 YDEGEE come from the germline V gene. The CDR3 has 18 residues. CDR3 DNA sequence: TGTGCCAGCAGACGCCGGGTTGGCCGGTCGAGCTCCTACAATGAGCAGTTCTTC. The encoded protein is CASRRRVGRSSSYNEQFF.

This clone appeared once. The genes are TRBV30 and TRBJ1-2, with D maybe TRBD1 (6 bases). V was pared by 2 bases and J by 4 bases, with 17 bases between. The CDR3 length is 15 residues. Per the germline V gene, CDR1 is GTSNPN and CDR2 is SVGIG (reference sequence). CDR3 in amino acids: CAWSSGRAGVYGYTF. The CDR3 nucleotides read TGTGCCTGGAGTTCCGGACGGGCAGGGGTCTATGGCTACACCTTC.

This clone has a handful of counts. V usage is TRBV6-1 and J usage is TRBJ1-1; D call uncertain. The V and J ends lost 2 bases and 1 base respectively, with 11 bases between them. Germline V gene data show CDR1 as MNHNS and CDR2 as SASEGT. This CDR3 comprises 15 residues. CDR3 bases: TGTGCCAGCAGTGAAACAGCCAACCAGAACACTGAAGCTTTCTTT. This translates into CASSETANQNTEAFF.

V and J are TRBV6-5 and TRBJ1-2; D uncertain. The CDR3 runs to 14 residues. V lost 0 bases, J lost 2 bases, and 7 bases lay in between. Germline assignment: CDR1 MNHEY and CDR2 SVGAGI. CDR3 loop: CASSYSRINYGYTF. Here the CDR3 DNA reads TGTGCCAGCAGTTACTCGCGCATAAACTATGGCTACACCTTC.

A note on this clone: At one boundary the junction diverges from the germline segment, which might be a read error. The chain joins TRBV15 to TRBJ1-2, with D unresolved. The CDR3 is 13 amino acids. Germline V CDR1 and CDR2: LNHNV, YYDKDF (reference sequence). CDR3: CATSGDSNYGYTF. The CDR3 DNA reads TGTGCCACCAGCGGAGACTCGAACTATGGCTACACCTTC.